Below, 26 T cell receptor beta chains from the same sample are listed, as sequenced in a study of Ad26.COV2.S vaccination and SARS-CoV-2 variants. Noted treatment: around 19 received Ad26.COV2.S at low or high dose, single or two shots; 5 received placebo; per-sample allocation not given. The investigators took samples on day 63 after the first vaccine or placebo injection. Method: immunoSEQ multiplex PCR; TCRdb's copy keeps in-frame clones and lacks some. The table has 440,000 or so clones, 90% seen once. The sample in question was peripheral blood, obtained in a trial of Ad26.COV2.S vaccine versus placebo. The receptor set was obtained from a person between 18 and 59 years old who received the Ad26.COV2.S COVID-19 vaccine or a placebo.

The rearrangement uses TRBV28 and TRBJ2-2; D may match TRBD1 or TRBD2 (5 bases each). Germline V gives CDR1 MDHEN, CDR2 SYDVKM. The V and J ends lost 2 bases and 2 bases respectively, with 18 bases between them. The CDR3 covers 18 residues. The CDR3 spells CASSLRRLGVINTGELFF. DNA for the CDR3: TGTGCCAGCAGTTTACGGAGGTTGGGGGTGATAAACACCGGGGAGCTGTTTTTT.

The chain joins TRBV4-1 to TRBJ2-1; D remains ambiguous. Trimming took 4 bases from V and 8 from J, leaving 15 bases between them. The CDR3 totals 14 residues. The germline gives CDR1 MGHRA, CDR2 YSYEKL. The CDR3 spells CASSPQTNFYEQFF. CDR3 DNA: TGCGCCAGCAGCCCACAGACCAACTTCTATGAGCAGTTCTTC.

The CDR3 bases are TGTGCCACTCGGACAGGGGAAAACTATGGCTACACCTTC. This translates into CATRTGENYGYTF. J is TRBJ1-2 and V is TRBV7-9; 9 nucleotides align to TRBD1. V shed 10 bases, J shed 2 bases, and the junction held 5 bases outside the gene matches. The CDR3 is 13 residues long. In germline, CDR1 is SEHNR, CDR2 FQNEAQ (reference sequence).

The rearrangement uses TRBV29-1 and TRBJ2-2; possibly TRBD1 for D (6 bases). The CDR3 totals 14 residues. CDR1 and CDR2 from the germline V gene are SQVTM and ANQGSEA. The V and J ends lost 3 bases and 5 bases respectively, with 13 bases between them. CDR3 in amino acids: CSVDRRGSTGELFF. In DNA form, the CDR3 reads TGCAGCGTTGACCGCAGGGGAAGTACCGGGGAGCTGTTTTTT.

Regarding this clone: The junction departs from germline at one end; a sequencing error may be responsible. The chain recombines TRBV7-7 with TRBJ2-1; D perhaps matches TRBD1 (5 bases). The germline gives CDR1 SSHAT, CDR2 FNYEAQ (reference sequence). The CDR3 has 13 residues. The CDR3 is CASSLDRYNEQFF. The CDR3 DNA sequence: TGTGCTAGCAGCTTAGACAGATACAATGAGCAGTTCTTC.

The chain links TRBV3-1 (or the pseudogene TRBV3-2) to TRBJ2-3, with 10 bases fitting TRBD2. This CDR3 is built from 16 residues. From germline, CDR1 is LGHDT and CDR2 YNNKEL (reference sequence). V lost 2 bases to trimming and J lost 5 bases; unmatched junction nucleotides: 7. CDR3 sequence reads: CASSQSSGSSGDTQYF. In DNA form, the CDR3 reads TGTGCCAGCAGCCAATCTAGCGGGAGTTCGGGAGATACGCAGTATTTT.

V gene TRBV11-3 combines with J gene TRBJ2-1; D gene unclear. CDR1 is SGHNT and CDR2 is YENEEA in the germline V gene. V was pared by 4 bases and J by 7 bases, with 8 bases between. The CDR3 covers 12 residues. DNA of the CDR3: TGTGCCAGCAGCTCTGACCCAAATGAGCAGTTCTTC. This gives the protein CASSSDPNEQFF.

The CDR3 sequence is CSVVRPQGFSYEQYF. The CDR3, as DNA: TGCAGCGTTGTTCGCCCCCAGGGATTCTCCTACGAGCAGTACTTC. The chain links TRBV29-1 to TRBJ2-7, with D possibly matching TRBD1 (5 bases). The germline gives CDR1 SQVTM, CDR2 ANQGSEA. The CDR3 length is 15 residues. Trimming stripped 4 bases from V and 0 bases from J, with 16 bases between.

This chain joins TRBV15 and TRBJ2-4, with 8 bases lining up with TRBD1. The junction had 9 bases not matched to a gene; V was cut back by 0 bases and J by 2 bases. There are 18 residues in the CDR3. The germline CDR1 and CDR2 sequences are LNHNV and YYDKDF (reference sequence). The CDR3 DNA follows: TGTGCCACCAGCAGAGATCTGGGGCAGGGGGCGACCAAAAACATTCAGTACTTC. Encoded protein: CATSRDLGQGATKNIQYF.

The chain links TRBV5-4 to TRBJ1-2, with TRBD1 identical over 8 bases. The CDR3 consists of 16 residues. Unmatched junction bases numbered 8, after V lost 4 bases and J lost 0 bases. Germline-derived CDR1 and CDR2 are SGHNT and YYREEE (reference sequence). This CDR3 is CASSPALGQANYGYTF. CDR3 bases: TGTGCCAGCAGCCCAGCCCTGGGACAGGCTAACTATGGCTACACCTTC.

There are a few counts of this clone. The rearrangement joins TRBV19 to TRBJ2-7, with D uncertain. CDR3 length: 15 residues. Germline CDR1 reads LNHDA; CDR2 reads SQIVND (reference sequence). Trimming left V 2 bases short and J 3 bases short, with 14 bases between. In DNA, the CDR3 is TGTGCCAGTAGTATAATGAGGCAGTCTAACTACGAGCAGTACTTC. Translating gives CASSIMRQSNYEQYF.

This rearrangement joins TRBV7-2 to TRBJ1-4, with a weak D call TRBD1 (6 bases). CDR1 is SGHTA, CDR2 FQGNSA, per germline. V was clipped by 1 base and J by 4 bases, with 19 bases between them. The CDR3 runs to 18 residues. CDR3 in DNA: TGTGCCAGCAGCTTAGTAGTTGGGACGGGACAATTTAATGAAAAACTGTTTTTT. Encoded protein: CASSLVVGTGQFNEKLFF. The full variable domain, completed using reference TRBV7-2 and TRBJ1-4, is GAGVSQSPSNKVTEKGKDVELRCDPISGHTALYWYRQSLGQGLEFLIYFQGNSAPDKSGLPSDRFSAERTGGSVSTLTIQRTQQEDSAVYLCASSLVVGTGQFNEKLFFGSGTQLSVL.

The rearrangement joins TRBV6-2 or TRBV6-3 to TRBJ2-7, with 9 nucleotides matching TRBD1. Germline CDR1 reads MNHEY; CDR2 reads SVGEGT. The V gene end was trimmed by 5 bases and the J gene end by 5 bases; junction bases not matched to a gene: 7. The CDR3 length is 14 residues. CDR3 in DNA: TGTGCCAGCAGTGGAATGGGACAGGGCCACGAGCAGTACTTC. This translates into CASSGMGQGHEQYF.

This clone has a single count. The gene calls are TRBV3-1 (or the pseudogene TRBV3-2) and TRBJ2-4; 11 bases are shared with TRBD2. Germline CDR1 and CDR2: LGHDT and YNNKEL (reference sequence). This CDR3 is built from 21 residues. Unmatched junction bases numbered 20, after V lost 4 bases and J lost 3 bases. CDR3 in amino acids: CASSPRDARTSGSGDKNIQYF. The CDR3 coding sequence is TGTGCCAGCAGCCCCCGCGACGCCCGAACTAGCGGGAGCGGGGACAAAAACATTCAGTACTTC.

This chain's CDR3 is CASRRSGGDTQYF. In DNA, the CDR3 is TGTGCCAGCAGGCGCAGCGGGGGGGATACGCAGTATTTT. The rearrangement links TRBV7-2 to TRBJ2-3, with 9 bases matching TRBD2. Germline V lookup: CDR1 SGHTA, CDR2 FQGNSA. This CDR3 comprises 13 residues. Trimming removed 6 bases from V and 6 bases from J; junction bases left unmatched: 4.

V gene TRBV15 combines with J gene TRBJ1-4; D is unresolved. The CDR3 spans 15 residues. The V gene's germline CDR1 is LNHNV and CDR2 YYDKDF (reference sequence). The V end lost 1 base, the J end lost 8 bases, and 14 bases lay between the germline ends. This chain's CDR3 is CATSRGGRVGEKLFF. The CDR3 region has the DNA TGTGCCACCAGCAGAGGCGGGAGGGTCGGCGAAAAACTGTTTTTT.

This chain uses TRBV5-1 with TRBJ2-7, with TRBD1 as a possible D gene (6 bases). The CDR3 is 16 amino acids. Germline V gene data show CDR1 as SGHRS and CDR2 as YFSETQ. With 0 bases removed from V and 2 bases from J, the gap between germline ends came to 15 bases. The CDR3 DNA follows: TGCGCCAGCAGCTTGGCCGGTGGACAGCCTACCTACGAGCAGTACTTC. Its protein is CASSLAGGQPTYEQYF.

V and J are TRBV5-4 and TRBJ2-7, with D possibly matching TRBD1 (5 bases). The germline CDR1 and CDR2 sequences are SGHNT and YYREEE (reference sequence). The V gene lost 3 bases and the J gene lost 4 bases, with 20 bases spanning the gap. The CDR3 loop spans 16 amino acids. The CDR3 sequence is CASSSQQRGALYEQYF. Written as DNA, the CDR3 is TGTGCCAGCAGCTCGCAGCAAAGGGGCGCGTTGTACGAGCAGTACTTC. The full variable domain, rest sourced from reference TRBV5-4 and TRBJ2-7, is ETGVTQSPTHLIKTRGQQVTLRCSSQSGHNTVSWYQQALGQGPQFIFQYYREEENGRGNFPPRFSGLQFPNYSSELNVNALELDDSALYLCASSSQQRGALYEQYFGPGTRLTVT.

CDR3 in amino acids: CASSPATSGRPDEQFF. CDR3 nucleotide sequence: TGTGCCAGCAGCCCCGCAACTAGCGGGAGGCCCGATGAGCAGTTCTTC. The gene calls are TRBV7-2 and TRBJ2-1; 12 nucleotides match TRBD2. The CDR3 spans 16 residues. CDR1 is SGHTA, CDR2 FQGNSA, per germline. J was trimmed by 8 bases and V by 5 bases; bases with no gene match: 10.

The chain recombines TRBV5-5 with TRBJ1-1, with D perhaps TRBD1 (6 bases). V lost 5 bases and J lost 7, with 15 bases in between. The CDR3 is made up of 13 amino acids. Germline V gives CDR1 SGHKS, CDR2 YYEKEE (reference sequence). The DNA for the CDR3 is TGTGCCAGCAGAAGTGGACAGCCGAATGAAGCTTTCTTT. It yields the protein CASRSGQPNEAFF.

The J gene is TRBJ1-2, the V gene TRBV28; 11 positions agree with TRBD1. This CDR3 has 15 amino acids. Germline V gives CDR1 MDHEN, CDR2 SYDVKM. J lost 0 bases, V lost 7 bases, and 4 bases had no gene match. The CDR3 protein is CASKRTGGTNYGYTF. CDR3 nucleotide sequence: TGTGCCAGCAAACGGACAGGGGGCACTAACTATGGCTACACCTTC.

The chain employs TRBV4-3 and TRBJ2-3; a possible D gene is TRBD2 (5 bases). Deletions cut 1 base from V and 7 bases from J, with 12 bases between. The CDR3 extends over 14 amino acids. Germline V lookup: CDR1 LGHNA, CDR2 YSLEER. The CDR3 spells CASSQGPGVYTQYF. For the CDR3, the DNA is TGCGCCAGCAGCCAAGGCCCCGGGGTTTATACGCAGTATTTT.

This chain joins TRBV24-1 and TRBJ1-5, with D possibly matching TRBD1 (5 bases). This CDR3 region has 14 residues. Looked up from germline, CDR1 is KGHDR and CDR2 is SFDVKD. Trimming pared 3 bases from V and 7 bases from J, leaving 12 bases between. CDR3 bases: TGTGCCACCAGTGATCCAGGGTCTCAACAGCCCCAGCATTTT. It encodes CATSDPGSQQPQHF.

The chain recombines TRBV9 with TRBJ1-3, with D unresolved. V lost 0 bases, J lost 0 bases, and 13 bases lay in between. This CDR3 has 17 amino acids. The germline CDR1 and CDR2 sequences are SGDLS and YYNGEE. CDR3 protein: CASSVDHIDSSGNTIYF. CDR3 coding DNA: TGTGCCAGCAGCGTAGACCACATAGACTCCTCTGGAAACACCATATATTTT.

This sequence joins TRBV28 and TRBJ1-5; 8 bases are shared with TRBD1. V gave up 5 bases and J gave up 0 bases; unmatched junction bases: 9. The CDR3 consists of 17 residues. Per the germline V gene, CDR1 is MDHEN and CDR2 is SYDVKM. CDR3 in DNA: TGTGCCAGCAGTCCCCAGACAGGGGTTGCTAGCAATCAGCCCCAGCATTTT. Translation: CASSPQTGVASNQPQHF.

DNA of the CDR3: TGTGCCAGCAGCCCAGGGACAGGCGGAAGCAATGAGCAGTTCTTC. Protein: CASSPGTGGSNEQFF. The chain couples TRBV7-2 to TRBJ2-1, with 8 bases that match TRBD1. Germline CDR1 and CDR2: SGHTA and FQGNSA. This CDR3 is 15 amino acids long. V shed 5 bases and J 6 bases; nucleotides not matched to a gene: 9.